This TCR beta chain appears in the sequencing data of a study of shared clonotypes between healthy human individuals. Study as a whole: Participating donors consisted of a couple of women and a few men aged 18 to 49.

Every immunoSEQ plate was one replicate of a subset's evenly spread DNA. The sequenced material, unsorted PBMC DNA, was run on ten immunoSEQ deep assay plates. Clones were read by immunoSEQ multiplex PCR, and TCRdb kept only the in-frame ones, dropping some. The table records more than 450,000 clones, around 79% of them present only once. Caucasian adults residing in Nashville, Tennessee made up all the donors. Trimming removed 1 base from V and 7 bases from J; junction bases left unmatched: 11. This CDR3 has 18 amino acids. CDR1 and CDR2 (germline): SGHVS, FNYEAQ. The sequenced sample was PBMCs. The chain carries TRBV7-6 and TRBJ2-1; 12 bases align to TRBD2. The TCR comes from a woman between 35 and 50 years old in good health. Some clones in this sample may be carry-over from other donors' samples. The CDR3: CASSLGRATSGSGNEQFF. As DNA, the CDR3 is TGTGCCAGCAGCTTAGGAAGGGCGACTAGCGGGAGTGGGAATGAGCAGTTCTTC.